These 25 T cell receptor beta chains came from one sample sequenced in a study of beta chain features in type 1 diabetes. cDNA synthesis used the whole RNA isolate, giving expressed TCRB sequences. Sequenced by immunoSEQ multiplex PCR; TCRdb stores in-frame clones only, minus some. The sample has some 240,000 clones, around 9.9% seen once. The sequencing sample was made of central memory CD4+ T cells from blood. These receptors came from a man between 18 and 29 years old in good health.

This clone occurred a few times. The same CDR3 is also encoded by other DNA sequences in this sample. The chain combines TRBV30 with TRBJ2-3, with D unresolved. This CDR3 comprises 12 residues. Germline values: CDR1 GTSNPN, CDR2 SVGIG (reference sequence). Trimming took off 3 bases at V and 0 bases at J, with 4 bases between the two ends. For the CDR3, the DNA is TGTGCCTGGAGGGGGAGCACAGATACGCAGTATTTT. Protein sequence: CAWRGSTDTQYF.

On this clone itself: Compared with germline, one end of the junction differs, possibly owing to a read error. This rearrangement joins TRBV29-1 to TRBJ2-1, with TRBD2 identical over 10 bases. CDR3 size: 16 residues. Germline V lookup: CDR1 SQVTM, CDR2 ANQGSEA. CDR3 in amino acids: CSVEGLADSSYNEQFF. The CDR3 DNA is TGCAGCGTGGAAGGACTAGCGGATAGCTCCTACAATGAGCAGTTCTTC.

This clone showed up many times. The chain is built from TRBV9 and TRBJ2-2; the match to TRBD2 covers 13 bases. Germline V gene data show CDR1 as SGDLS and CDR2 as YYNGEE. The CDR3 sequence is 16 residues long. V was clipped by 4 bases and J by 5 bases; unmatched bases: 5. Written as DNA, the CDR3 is TGTGCCAGCAGCCCCGGACTAGCGGGAGTGACCGGGGAGCTGTTTTTT. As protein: CASSPGLAGVTGELFF.

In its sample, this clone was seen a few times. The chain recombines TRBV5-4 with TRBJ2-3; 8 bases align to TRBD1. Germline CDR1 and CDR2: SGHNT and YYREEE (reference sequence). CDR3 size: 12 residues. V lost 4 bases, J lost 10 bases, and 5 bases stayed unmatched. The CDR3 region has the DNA TGTGCCAGCAGCCCTAACAGGGGGGCGCAGTATTTT. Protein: CASSPNRGAQYF.

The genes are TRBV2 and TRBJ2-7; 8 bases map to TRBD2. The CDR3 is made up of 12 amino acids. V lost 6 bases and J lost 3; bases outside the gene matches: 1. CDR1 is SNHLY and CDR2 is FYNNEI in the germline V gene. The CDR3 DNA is TGTGCCAGCAGCACTAGCGGCTACGAGCAGTACTTC. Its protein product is CASSTSGYEQYF. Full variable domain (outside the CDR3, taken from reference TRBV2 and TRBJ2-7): EPEVTQTPSHQVTQMGQEVILRCVPISNHLYFYWYRQILGQKVEFLVSFYNNEISEKSEIFDDQFSVERPDGSNFTLKIRSTKLEDSAMYFCASSTSGYEQYFGPGTRLTVT.

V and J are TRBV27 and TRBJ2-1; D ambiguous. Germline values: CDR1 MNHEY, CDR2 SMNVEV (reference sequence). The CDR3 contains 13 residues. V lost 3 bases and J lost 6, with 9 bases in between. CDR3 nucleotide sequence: TGTGCCAGCAGTTTCCTGGAACTCAATGAGCAGTTCTTC. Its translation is CASSFLELNEQFF.

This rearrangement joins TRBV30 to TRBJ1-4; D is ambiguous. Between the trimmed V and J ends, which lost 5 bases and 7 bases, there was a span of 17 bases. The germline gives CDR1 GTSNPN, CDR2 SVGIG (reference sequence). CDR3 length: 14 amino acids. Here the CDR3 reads CAWGLGFEGEKLFF. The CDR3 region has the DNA TGTGCCTGGGGGCTGGGCTTTGAGGGTGAAAAACTGTTTTTT.

CDR3 nucleotides: TGTGCCAGCTCACCGACTCTAGCGGGGATCTACGAGCAGTACTTC. This gives the protein CASSPTLAGIYEQYF. The chain couples TRBV18 to TRBJ2-7, with TRBD2 identical over 9 bases. V dropped 3 bases and J dropped 3; count of bases not matched to a gene: 6. Germline loops: CDR1 KGHSH, CDR2 LQKENI. The CDR3 has 15 amino acids.

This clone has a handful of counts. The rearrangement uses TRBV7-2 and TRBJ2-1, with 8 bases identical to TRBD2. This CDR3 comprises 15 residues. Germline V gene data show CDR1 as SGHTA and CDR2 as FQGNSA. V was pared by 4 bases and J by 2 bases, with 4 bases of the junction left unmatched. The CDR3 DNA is TGTGCCAGCAGCTGGGTAGCGGGAACCTACAATGAGCAGTTCTTC. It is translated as CASSWVAGTYNEQFF. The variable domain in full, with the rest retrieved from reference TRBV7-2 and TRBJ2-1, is GAGVSQSPSNKVTEKGKDVELRCDPISGHTALYWYRQSLGQGLEFLIYFQGNSAPDKSGLPSDRFSAERTGGSVSTLTIQRTQQEDSAVYLCASSWVAGTYNEQFFGPGTRLTVL.

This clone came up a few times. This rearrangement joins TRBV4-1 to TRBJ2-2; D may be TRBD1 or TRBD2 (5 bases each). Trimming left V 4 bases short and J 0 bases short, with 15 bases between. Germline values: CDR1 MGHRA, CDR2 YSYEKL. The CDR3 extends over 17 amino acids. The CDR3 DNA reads TGCGCCAGCAGCCCCATACCTAGGGGACCGAACACCGGGGAGCTGTTTTTT. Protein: CASSPIPRGPNTGELFF.

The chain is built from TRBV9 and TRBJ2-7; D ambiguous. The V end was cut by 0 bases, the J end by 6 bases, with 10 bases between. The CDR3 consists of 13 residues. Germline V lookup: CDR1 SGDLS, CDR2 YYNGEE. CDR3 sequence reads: CASSVVGYGEQYF. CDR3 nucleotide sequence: TGTGCCAGCAGCGTAGTAGGGTACGGCGAGCAGTACTTC.

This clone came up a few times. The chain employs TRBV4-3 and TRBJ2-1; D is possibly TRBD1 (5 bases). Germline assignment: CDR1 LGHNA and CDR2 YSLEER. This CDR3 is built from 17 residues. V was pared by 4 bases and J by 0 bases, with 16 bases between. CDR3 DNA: TGCGCCAGCAGCCGAAGGGGATCGCAGAGCTCCTACAATGAGCAGTTCTTC. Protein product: CASSRRGSQSSYNEQFF.

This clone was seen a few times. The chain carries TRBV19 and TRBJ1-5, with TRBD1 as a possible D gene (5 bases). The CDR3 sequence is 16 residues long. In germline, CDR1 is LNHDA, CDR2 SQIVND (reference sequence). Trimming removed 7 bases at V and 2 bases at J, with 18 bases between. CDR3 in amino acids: CASTPGGGVGNQPQHF. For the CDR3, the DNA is TGTGCCAGTACCCCCGGGGGTGGGGTCGGCAATCAGCCCCAGCATTTT.

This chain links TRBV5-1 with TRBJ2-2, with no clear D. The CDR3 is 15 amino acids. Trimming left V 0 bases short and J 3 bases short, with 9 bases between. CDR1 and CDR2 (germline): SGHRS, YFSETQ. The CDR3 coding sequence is TGCGCCAGCAGCTTGGCCAGGAGTGACACCGGGGAGCTGTTTTTT. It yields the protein CASSLARSDTGELFF.

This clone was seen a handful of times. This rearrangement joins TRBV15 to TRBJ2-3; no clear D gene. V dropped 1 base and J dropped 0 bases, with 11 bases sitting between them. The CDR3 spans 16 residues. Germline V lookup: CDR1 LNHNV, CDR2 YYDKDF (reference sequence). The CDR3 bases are TGTGCCACCAGCAGAGTACCGAGCCTTAGCACAGATACGCAGTATTTT. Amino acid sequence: CATSRVPSLSTDTQYF.

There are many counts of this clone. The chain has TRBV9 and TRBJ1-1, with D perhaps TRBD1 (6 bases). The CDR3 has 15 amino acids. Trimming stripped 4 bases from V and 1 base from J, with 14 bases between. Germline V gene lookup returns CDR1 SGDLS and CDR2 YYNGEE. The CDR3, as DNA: TGTGCCAGCAGCCGCCTGGGGGCAGGGAACACTGAAGCTTTCTTT. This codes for CASSRLGAGNTEAFF.

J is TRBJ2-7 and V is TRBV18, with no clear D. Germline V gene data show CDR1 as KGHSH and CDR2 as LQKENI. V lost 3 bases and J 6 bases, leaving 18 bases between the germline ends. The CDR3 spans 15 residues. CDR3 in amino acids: CASSPRPPTTGEQYF. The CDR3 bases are TGTGCCAGCTCACCTCGACCGCCCACTACGGGCGAGCAGTACTTC.

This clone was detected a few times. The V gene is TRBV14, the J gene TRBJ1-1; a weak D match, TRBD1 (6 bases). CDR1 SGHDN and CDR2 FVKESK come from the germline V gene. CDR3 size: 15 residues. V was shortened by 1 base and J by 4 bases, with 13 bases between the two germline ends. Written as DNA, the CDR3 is TGTGCCAGCAGCCAAGTCGCAGGGGTCAGCACTGAAGCTTTCTTT. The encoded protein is CASSQVAGVSTEAFF.

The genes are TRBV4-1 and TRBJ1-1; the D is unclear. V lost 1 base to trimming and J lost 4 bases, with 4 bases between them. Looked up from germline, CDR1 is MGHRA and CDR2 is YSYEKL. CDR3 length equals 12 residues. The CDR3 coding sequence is TGCGCCAGCAGCCAAGGAGTCACTGAAGCTTTCTTT. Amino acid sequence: CASSQGVTEAFF.

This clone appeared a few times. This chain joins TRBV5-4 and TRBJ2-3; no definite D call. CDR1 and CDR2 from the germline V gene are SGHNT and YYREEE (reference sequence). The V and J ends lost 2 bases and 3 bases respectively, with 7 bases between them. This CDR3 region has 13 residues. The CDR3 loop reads CASSFFGTDTQYF. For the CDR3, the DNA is TGTGCCAGCAGCTTCTTCGGAACAGATACGCAGTATTTT.

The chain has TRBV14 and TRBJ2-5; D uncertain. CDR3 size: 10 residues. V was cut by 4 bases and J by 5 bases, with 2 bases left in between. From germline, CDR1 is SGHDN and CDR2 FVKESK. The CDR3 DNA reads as TGTGCCAGCAGCCGGGAGACCCAGTACTTC. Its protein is CASSRETQYF.

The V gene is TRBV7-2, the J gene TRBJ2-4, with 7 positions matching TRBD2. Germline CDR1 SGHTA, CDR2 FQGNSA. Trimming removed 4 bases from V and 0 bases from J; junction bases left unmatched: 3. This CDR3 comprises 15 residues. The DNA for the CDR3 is TGTGCCAGCAGCTCTAGCGGAGGAGCCAAAAACATTCAGTACTTC. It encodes CASSSSGGAKNIQYF. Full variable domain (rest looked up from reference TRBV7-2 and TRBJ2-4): GAGVSQSPSNKVTEKGKDVELRCDPISGHTALYWYRQSLGQGLEFLIYFQGNSAPDKSGLPSDRFSAERTGGSVSTLTIQRTQQEDSAVYLCASSSSGGAKNIQYFGAGTRLSVL.

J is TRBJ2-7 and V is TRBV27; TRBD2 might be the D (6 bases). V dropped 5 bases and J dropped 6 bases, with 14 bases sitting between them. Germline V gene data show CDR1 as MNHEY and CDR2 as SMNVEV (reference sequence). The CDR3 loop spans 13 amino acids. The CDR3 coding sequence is TGTGCCAGCAGTCCCCCCCCGGGACTCGAGCAGTACTTC. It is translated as CASSPPPGLEQYF.

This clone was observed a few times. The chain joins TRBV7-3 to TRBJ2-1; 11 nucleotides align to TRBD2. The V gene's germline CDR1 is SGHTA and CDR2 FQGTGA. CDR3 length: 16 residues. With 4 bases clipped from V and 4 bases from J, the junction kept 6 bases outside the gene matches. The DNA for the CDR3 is TGTGCCAGCAGCTCGCGACTAGCGGGATTATACAATGAGCAGTTCTTC. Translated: CASSSRLAGLYNEQFF.

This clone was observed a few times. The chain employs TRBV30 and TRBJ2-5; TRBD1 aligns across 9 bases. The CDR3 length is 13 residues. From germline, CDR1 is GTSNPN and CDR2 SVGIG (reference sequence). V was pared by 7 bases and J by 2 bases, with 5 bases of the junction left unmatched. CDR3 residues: CASRGQGQETQYF. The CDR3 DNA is TGTGCCTCAAGAGGACAGGGGCAAGAGACCCAGTACTTC. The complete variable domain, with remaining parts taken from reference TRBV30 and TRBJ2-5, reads SQTIHQWPATLVQPVGSPLSLECTVEGTSNPNLYWYRQAAGRGLQLLFYSVGIGQISSEVPQNLSASRPQDRQFILSSKKLLLSDSGFYLCASRGQGQETQYFGPGTRLLVL.